This T cell receptor (beta chain) was obtained from a study of CD8 T cells in ankylosing spondylitis. Study outcomes and limitations: In reactive arthritis synovial fluid and blood, some motif variants had been reported before. Ankylosing spondylitis blood seemed to carry a telltale TCR beta motif made of eight or nine highly homologous variants. It was reported that disease-linked clones were significantly enriched in matched ankylosing spondylitis synovial fluid.

This clonotype was detected ten times or more. Its specificity is not known. The authors made TCR beta libraries by quantitative 5'-RACE with molecular barcodes. TCRdb processed the 5' RACE reads anew with MiXCR; each CDR3 protein has one entry. The sample comprises some 240,000 distinct CDR3 sequences, around 6.6% of which are singletons, and approximately 15% rests with the top ten. With 3 bases removed from V and 3 bases from J, the gap between germline ends came to 14 bases. Per germline, CDR1 DFQATT and CDR2 SNEGSKA (reference sequence). The CDR3 runs to 14 residues. The sequenced sample was blood, either unsorted or a sorted T cell fraction (not recorded which). This receptor was identified in a male donor with ankylosing spondylitis. The chain joins TRBV20-1 to TRBJ1-2; D call uncertain. The CDR3 loop is CSARNSGRYYGYTF. The CDR3, as DNA: TGCAGTGCTAGGAACAGCGGCAGGTACTATGGCTACACCTTC.